The T cell receptor beta chain described here comes from a study of CD8+CD57+ T cells in acquired aplastic anemia. This clonotype occurred many times. According to the study, genomic DNA was the template for TCR beta VDJ and CDR3 profiling. Via MiXCR, TCRdb re-called the reads, giving one row per CDR3 protein. The sample yields under 200,000 distinct CDR3 sequences, under 55% seen once. Sequencing was done on patients that had shown CD8+CD57+ cell expansion by flow cytometry. In all patients, the disease was severe acquired aplastic anemia. Sampling of blood occurred while the patients had still received no therapy. The CDR3 has 12 residues. The germline CDR1 and CDR2 sequences are SQVTM and ANQGSEA. V lost 5 bases, J lost 7 bases, and 7 bases stayed unmatched.

The specimen was sorted CD4+, CD8+, or CD8+CD57+ T cells (not recorded which) from PBMCs. The TCR originated in a human donor with aplastic anemia. V gene TRBV29-1 combines with J gene TRBJ1-2; 7 bases match TRBD1. CDR3 amino acids: CSVKGQTFGYTF. In nucleotides, the CDR3 is TGCAGCGTTAAGGGACAGACCTTTGGCTACACCTTC. Complete variable domain (other parts from reference TRBV29-1 and TRBJ1-2): SAVISQKPSRDICQRGTSLTIQCQVDSQVTMMFWYRQQPGQSLTLIATANQGSEATYESGFVIDKFPISRPNLTFSTLTVSNMSPEDSSIYLCSVKGQTFGYTFGSGTRLTVV.